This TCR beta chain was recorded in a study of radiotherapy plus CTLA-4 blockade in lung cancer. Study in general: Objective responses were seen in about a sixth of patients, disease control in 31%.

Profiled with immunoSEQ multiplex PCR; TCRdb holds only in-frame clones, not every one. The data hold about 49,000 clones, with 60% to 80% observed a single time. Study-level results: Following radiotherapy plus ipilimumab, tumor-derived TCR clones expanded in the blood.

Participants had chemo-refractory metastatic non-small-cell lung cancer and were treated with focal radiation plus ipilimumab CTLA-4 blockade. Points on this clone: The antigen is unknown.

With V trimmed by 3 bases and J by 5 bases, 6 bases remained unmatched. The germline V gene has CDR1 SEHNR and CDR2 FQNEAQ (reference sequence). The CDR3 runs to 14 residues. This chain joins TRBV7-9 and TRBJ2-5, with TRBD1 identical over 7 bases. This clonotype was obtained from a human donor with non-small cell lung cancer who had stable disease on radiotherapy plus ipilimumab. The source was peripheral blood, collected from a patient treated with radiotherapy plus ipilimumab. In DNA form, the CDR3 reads TGTGCCAGCAGCTTTCAAGGGGGCAGGGAGACCCAGTACTTC. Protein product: CASSFQGGRETQYF. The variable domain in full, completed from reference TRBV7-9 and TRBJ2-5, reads DTGVSQNPRHKITKRGQNVTFRCDPISEHNRLYWYRQTLGQGPEFLTYFQNEAQLEKSRLLSDRFSAERPKGSFSTLEIQRTEQGDSAMYLCASSFQGGRETQYFGPGTRLLVL.